This entry lists 26 T cell receptor beta chains sequenced from one sample in a study of Graves' ophthalmopathy and Graves' hyperthyroidism. The sequenced template was RNA, covering the TCR beta CDR3 region. RT-PCR in the first round used HTBI primers; a second-round multiplex PCR followed. TCRdb processed the multiplex PCR reads anew with MiXCR; each CDR3 protein has one entry. Here the sample spans under 350,000 distinct CDR3 sequences, 15% to 20% being singletons. Source material: peripheral blood. The receptor source for this set is an adult man with Graves' ophthalmopathy.

In its sample, this clonotype was seen many times. This may come from a read error, since a much larger clone is one base off. The genes are TRBV6-1 and TRBJ1-3; D unresolved. CDR1 MNHNS and CDR2 SASEGT come from the germline V gene. V was cut by 6 bases and J by 0 bases, with 6 bases left in between. This CDR3 is 13 amino acids long. In DNA, the CDR3 is TGTGCCAGCAGGGCCCACTCTGGAAACACCATATATTTT. Its translation is CASRAHSGNTIYF.

The sample holds many counts of this clonotype. This rearrangement joins TRBV15 to TRBJ1-1; the D gene is possibly TRBD1 (6 bases). Deletions cut 3 bases from V and 1 base from J, with 15 bases between. The germline CDR1 and CDR2 sequences are LNHNV and YYDKDF (reference sequence). This CDR3 has 16 residues. The CDR3 spells CATSRPPGTTNTEAFF. In nucleotides, the CDR3 is TGTGCCACCAGCAGGCCCCCCGGGACAACGAACACTGAAGCTTTCTTT. Full variable domain (remainder filled in from reference TRBV15 and TRBJ1-1): DAMVIQNPRYQVTQFGKPVTLSCSQTLNHNVMYWYQQKSSQAPKLLFHYYDKDFNNEADTPDNFQSRRPNTSFCFLDIRSPGLGDTAMYLCATSRPPGTTNTEAFFGQGTRLTVV.

This clonotype has a count of ten or more. The chain has TRBV12-3 or TRBV12-4 and TRBJ1-6, with TRBD1 identical over 9 bases. CDR3 size: 15 residues. J lost 5 bases, V lost 5 bases, and 4 bases had no gene match. CDR3 sequence: CASSQTGGNNSPLHF. CDR3 bases: TGTGCCAGCAGTCAGACAGGGGGGAATAATTCACCCCTCCACTTT.

This clonotype was counted many times. The chain links TRBV5-4 to TRBJ2-7; 7 bases fit TRBD2. CDR1 and CDR2 (germline): SGHNT, YYREEE (reference sequence). The CDR3 runs 14 residues. The V gene end was trimmed by 3 bases and the J gene end by 2 bases; junction bases not matched to a gene: 5. The CDR3 loop is CASSYAGVAYEQYF. The DNA for the CDR3 is TGTGCCAGCAGCTACGCGGGGGTCGCCTACGAGCAGTACTTC.

As to this clonotype: This sequence may be a read error, since a much larger clone differs from it by one base. The chain recombines TRBV6-1 with TRBJ1-2, with D unclear. From germline, CDR1 is MNHNS and CDR2 SASEGT. This CDR3 comprises 12 residues. The V end was cut by 10 bases, the J end by 0 bases, with 9 bases between. The CDR3 is CATAITNYGYTF. In DNA form, the CDR3 reads TGTGCCACCGCCATCACTAACTATGGCTACACCTTC.

CDR3 protein: CASQKLGQGIYGYTF. The CDR3 DNA is TGTGCCAGTCAAAAGCTGGGACAGGGCATCTATGGCTACACCTTC. The V gene is TRBV19, the J gene TRBJ1-2; 9 nucleotides agree with TRBD1. The CDR3 covers 15 residues. Germline loops: CDR1 LNHDA, CDR2 SQIVND (reference sequence). Trimming cost V 8 bases and J 4 bases; bases outside gene matches: 11.

In its sample, this clonotype was seen many times. The J gene is TRBJ1-5, the V gene TRBV12-3 or TRBV12-4; tentatively, D is TRBD1 (5 bases). Trimming removed 6 bases from V and 7 bases from J, with 10 bases in between. The CDR3 loop spans 12 amino acids. The DNA for the CDR3 is TGTGCCAGCAGCTTTGGGGGGCAGCCCCAGCATTTT. As protein: CASSFGGQPQHF.

In its sample, this clonotype was seen many times. The chain is built from TRBV30 and TRBJ1-1, with D maybe TRBD1 (5 bases). Trimming took 7 bases from V and 2 from J, leaving 11 bases between them. This CDR3 is 12 amino acids long. Germline V gene data show CDR1 as GTSNPN and CDR2 as SVGIG (reference sequence). The chain's CDR3 is CAFRGGNTEAFF. CDR3 sequence (DNA): TGTGCCTTTCGGGGGGGAAACACTGAAGCTTTCTTT.

There are many counts of this clonotype. V gene TRBV6-1 combines with J gene TRBJ1-5, with D tentatively TRBD1 (6 bases). Germline V gene sequence: CDR1 MNHNS, CDR2 SASEGT. The CDR3 runs 15 residues. V lost 3 bases, J lost 1 base, and 10 bases lay in between. CDR3 coding DNA: TGTGCCAGCAGTGAGGTACAGGGAAGCAATCAGCCCCAGCATTTT. As protein: CASSEVQGSNQPQHF.

This clonotype was counted at least ten times. The rearrangement links TRBV29-1 to TRBJ1-2; a weak D match, TRBD1 (6 bases). The CDR3 runs 13 residues. The ends were cut back, 2 bases at V and 5 bases at J, with 12 bases in the middle. CDR1 is SQVTM and CDR2 is ANQGSEA in the germline V gene. CDR3 sequence reads: CSVESPRGYGYTF. The CDR3 nucleotides are TGCAGCGTTGAATCACCCAGGGGTTATGGCTACACCTTC. The variable domain in full, completed from reference TRBV29-1 and TRBJ1-2, reads SAVISQKPSRDICQRGTSLTIQCQVDSQVTMMFWYRQQPGQSLTLIATANQGSEATYESGFVIDKFPISRPNLTFSTLTVSNMSPEDSSIYLCSVESPRGYGYTFGSGTRLTVV.

The chain links TRBV2 to TRBJ2-7, with a possible D match to TRBD2 (6 bases). Germline CDR1 and CDR2: SNHLY and FYNNEI. The CDR3 totals 14 residues. With 6 bases removed from V and 2 bases from J, the gap between germline ends came to 14 bases. The CDR3 sequence is CASRVEGAAYEQYF. In DNA, the CDR3 is TGTGCCAGCAGGGTGGAGGGAGCCGCCTACGAGCAGTACTTC.

The sample holds many counts of this clonotype. The chain carries TRBV7-3 and TRBJ2-7; no reliable D call. The CDR3 sequence is 12 residues long. Per the germline V gene, CDR1 is SGHTA and CDR2 is FQGTGA. V was pared by 2 bases and J by 6 bases, with 8 bases between. Here the CDR3 reads CASSLLKGEQYF. CDR3 bases: TGTGCCAGCAGCTTACTGAAGGGCGAGCAGTACTTC.

This clonotype was found many times. CDR3 nucleotide sequence: TGTGCCAGCAGTAAACCGACTAGGGAGCAGTACTTC. It translates to CASSKPTREQYF. J is TRBJ2-7 and V is TRBV6-1; possible D gene TRBD2, 6 bases. The CDR3 sequence is 12 residues long. Germline V CDR1 and CDR2: MNHNS, SASEGT. V lost 5 bases and J 7 bases, leaving 12 bases between the germline ends.

This clonotype occurred many times. This chain uses TRBV30 with TRBJ1-5, with D unresolved. This CDR3 contains 13 residues. Trimming left V 1 base short and J 5 bases short, with 9 bases between. Germline V gene lookup returns CDR1 GTSNPN and CDR2 SVGIG (reference sequence). This CDR3 reads CAWSEASDQPQHF. CDR3 bases: TGTGCCTGGAGTGAGGCCTCGGATCAGCCCCAGCATTTT.

The rearrangement uses TRBV7-6 and TRBJ2-5, with D uncertain. CDR1 and CDR2 (germline): SGHVS, FNYEAQ. V was clipped by 1 base and J by 4 bases, with 10 bases between them. The length of the CDR3 is 14 residues. CDR3 DNA sequence: TGTGCCAGCAGCTTAGAGGGTAGAGGAGAGACCCAGTACTTC. It yields the protein CASSLEGRGETQYF. Full variable domain (remainder filled in from reference TRBV7-6 and TRBJ2-5): GAGVSQSPRYKVTKRGQDVALRCDPISGHVSLYWYRQALGQGPEFLTYFNYEAQQDKSGLPNDRFSAERPEGSISTLTIQRTEQRDSAMYRCASSLEGRGETQYFGPGTRLLVL.

In its sample, this clonotype was seen a few times. This chain connects TRBV5-1 to TRBJ1-5; TRBD1 matches 7 bases. From germline, CDR1 is SGHRS and CDR2 YFSETQ. The CDR3 consists of 14 residues. The ends lost 5 bases at V and 7 bases at J; junction bases unmatched: 9. The CDR3 here is CASSWGTVRQPQHF. CDR3 coding DNA: TGCGCCAGCAGTTGGGGGACAGTGCGACAGCCCCAGCATTTT.

This clonotype appeared many times. This sequence joins TRBV7-8 and TRBJ2-5, with D uncertain. The V gene's germline CDR1 is SGHVS and CDR2 FQNEAQ. The CDR3 consists of 13 residues. The ends were cut back, 1 base at V and 1 base at J, with 4 bases in the middle. The CDR3: CASSLVPQETQYF. DNA for the CDR3: TGTGCCAGCAGCTTAGTGCCCCAAGAGACCCAGTACTTC.

This clonotype was observed at least ten times. The V gene is TRBV6-1, the J gene TRBJ1-1, with 7 positions matching TRBD1. V shed 7 bases, J shed 0 bases, and the junction held 8 bases outside the gene matches. CDR1 MNHNS and CDR2 SASEGT come from the germline V gene. The CDR3 is 15 residues long. DNA for the CDR3: TGTGCCAGCAATGATTGGGGACAGATGAACACTGAAGCTTTCTTT. This gives the protein CASNDWGQMNTEAFF.

This clonotype was detected ten times or more. V usage is TRBV30 and J usage is TRBJ1-2; D gene unclear. V was trimmed by 0 bases and J by 4 bases, leaving 15 bases between them. CDR1 and CDR2 from the germline V gene are GTSNPN and SVGIG (reference sequence). The CDR3 extends over 15 amino acids. The CDR3 here is CAWSVRAGVGYGYTF. The CDR3 DNA reads as TGTGCCTGGAGTGTCCGGGCGGGAGTTGGCTATGGCTACACCTTC.

This clonotype has only a few counts. The V gene is TRBV30, the J gene TRBJ2-7, with TRBD2 matching 9 bases. Germline loops: CDR1 GTSNPN, CDR2 SVGIG (reference sequence). The V and J ends lost 4 bases and 6 bases, in that order; junction bases with no gene match: 10. This CDR3 has 14 amino acids. The CDR3 coding sequence is TGTGCCTGGATGTTTGGCGGGGGGGCCGGCGAGCAGTACTTC. Translating it yields CAWMFGGGAGEQYF.

This clonotype was detected ten times or more. At one boundary the junction diverges from the germline segment, which might be a read error. As DNA, the CDR3 is TGTGCCAGCAGTCGACTTAGCGGGGCGAACCAAGAGGCCCAGTACTTC. Protein product: CASSRLSGANQEAQYF. This chain links TRBV6-1 with TRBJ2-5; 8 bases are shared with TRBD2. This CDR3 has 16 residues. Germline CDR1 is MNHNS and CDR2 is SASEGT.

This clonotype has at least ten counts. At one end the junction does not follow the germline gene, possibly because of a read error. The rearrangement links TRBV7-9 to TRBJ1-2; D is uncertain. Germline V CDR1 and CDR2: SEHNR, FQNEAQ (reference sequence). This CDR3 is built from 11 residues. The CDR3 DNA reads TGTGCCAGCAGCTTAGCGACGACTTGGGCCTTC. This encodes CASSLATTWAF.

This clonotype was recorded at least ten times. The chain uses TRBV20-1 and TRBJ1-1; possible D gene TRBD1, 5 bases. From germline, CDR1 is DFQATT and CDR2 SNEGSKA (reference sequence). The CDR3 runs to 13 residues. The V end lost 5 bases, the J end lost 5 bases, and 15 bases lay between the germline ends. The CDR3 region is CSAQNRWGTEAFF. Here the CDR3 DNA reads TGCAGTGCTCAAAACAGATGGGGGACTGAAGCTTTCTTT.

This clonotype has at least ten counts. The chain has TRBV6-1 and TRBJ1-2; TRBD1 matches at 8 bases. V was pared by 10 bases and J by 8 bases, with 9 bases of the junction left unmatched. The CDR3 is 12 amino acids. The germline V gene has CDR1 MNHNS and CDR2 SASEGT. The CDR3 nucleotides read TGTGCCATCCTGACAGGGGTGGCAGGCTACACCTTC. It yields the protein CAILTGVAGYTF.

The chain combines TRBV11-1 with TRBJ2-7; 9 nucleotides align to TRBD1. There are 14 residues in the CDR3. The germline V gene encodes CDR1 SGHAT and CDR2 FQDESV (reference sequence). V dropped 3 bases and J dropped 3; count of bases not matched to a gene: 3. For the CDR3, the DNA is TGTGCCAGCAGCTTCTTGACAGGGGGCTACGAGCAGTACTTC. It specifies CASSFLTGGYEQYF.

Concerning this clonotype itself: An end of the junction differs from the germline gene, which may be a read error. The rearrangement uses TRBV12-3 or TRBV12-4 and TRBJ2-7, with 8 bases fitting TRBD2. The CDR3 sequence is 15 residues long. The CDR3 here is CASRPVAAGGHEQSF. The CDR3 nucleotides read TGTGCCAGCAGGCCCGTGGCGGCGGGAGGTCACGAGCAGTCCTTC.